A selection of T cell receptor beta chains follows, all from one sample in a study of HIV-infected children after antiretroviral therapy interruption. MiXCR, applied by TCRdb to the 3' RACE reads, yields one record per CDR3 protein. The sample holds about 7,000 distinct CDR3 sequences, 15% to 20% seen once. Material: CD45RO+ CD8+ T cells from PBMCs, pooled from several time points, obtained from a donor given antiretroviral therapy, either interrupted or continuous. The receptors come from a pool of human donors with HIV. CDR3s include the opening cysteine and the closing phenylalanine or tryptophan. D genes are given only for firm matches. The size field is filled for only some rows; it gives once, few, many or a size class.

D | J | V | size | CDR3 | DNA
TRBD1 | TRBJ2-5 | TRBV12-3/TRBV12-4 | many | CASSLRPGGETQYF | TGTGCCAGCAGTTTGAGGCCAGGGGGAGAGACCCAGTACTTC
. | TRBJ2-3 | TRBV7-9 | . | CASSRGGGADTQYF | TGTGCCAGCAGCCGTGGGGGCGGGGCAGATACGCAGTATTTT
. | TRBJ2-7 | TRBV13 | . | CASSLNAYEQYF | TGTGCCAGCAGCTTAAACGCCTACGAGCAGTACTTC
TRBD2 | TRBJ2-1 | TRBV29-1 | many | CSVELAGGVEQFF | TGCAGCGTTGAACTAGCGGGAGGCGTTGAGCAGTTCTTC
TRBD2 | TRBJ2-7 | TRBV12-3/TRBV12-4 | . | CASSPGGGTYEQYF | TGTGCCAGCAGTCCCGGGGGGGGCACCTACGAGCAGTACTTC
TRBD2 | TRBJ2-5 | TRBV6-5 | many | CASSRGLADSLSRETQYF | TGTGCCAGCAGTAGAGGACTAGCAGATAGTTTGTCAAGAGAGACCCAGTACTTC
TRBD2 | TRBJ2-1 | TRBV12-3/TRBV12-4 | medium-sized | CASSHPLAGKAEQFF | TGTGCCAGCAGTCACCCTCTAGCGGGAAAGGCTGAGCAGTTCTTC
TRBD1 | TRBJ2-7 | TRBV12-3/TRBV12-4 | many | CASSWNWDSRPYEQYF | TGTGCCAGCAGTTGGAATTGGGACAGTCGTCCCTACGAGCAGTACTTC
. | TRBJ1-2 | TRBV27 | medium-sized | CASSSGTDYGYTF | TGTGCCAGCAGTTCCGGGACGGACTATGGCTACACCTTC
. | TRBJ1-3 | TRBV5-4 | many | CASSLGDTPGNTIYF | TGTGCCAGCAGCTTGGGGGACACCCCTGGAAACACCATATATTTT
TRBD2 | TRBJ2-3 | TRBV19 | many | CASSIGASGSFSLADTQYF | TGTGCCAGTAGTATTGGGGCTAGCGGGAGCTTTTCGTTGGCAGATACGCAGTATTTT
TRBD1 | TRBJ1-5 | TRBV19 | few | CASSPGDRGIQPQHF | TGTGCCAGTAGTCCAGGGGACAGAGGGATTCAGCCCCAGCATTTT
. | TRBJ2-7 | TRBV11-2 | many | CASSLSGGAYEQYF | TGTGCCAGCAGCTTAAGTGGCGGAGCCTACGAGCAGTACTTC
. | TRBJ2-5 | TRBV5-1 | many | CASSQSGTNQETQYF | TGCGCCAGCAGCCAATCTGGGACAAACCAAGAGACCCAGTACTTC
. | TRBJ1-1 | TRBV27 | . | CASSLSKGPLNTEAFF | TGTGCCAGCAGTTTATCGAAGGGGCCTCTGAACACTGAAGCTTTCTTT
TRBD1 | TRBJ2-5 | TRBV4-2 | large | CASSQEQGMLETQYF | TGTGCCAGCAGCCAAGAACAGGGGATGTTGGAGACCCAGTACTTC
. | TRBJ2-1 | TRBV28 | many | CASSLVGLDGGWNEQFF | TGTGCCAGCAGTTTGGTAGGGTTGGACGGAGGATGGAATGAGCAGTTCTTC
TRBD2 | TRBJ2-4 | TRBV3-1 | many | CASSQLSAGSKNIQYF | TGTGCCAGCAGCCAACTCTCAGCGGGGTCCAAAAACATTCAGTACTTC
. | TRBJ2-1 | TRBV12-3/TRBV12-4 | medium-sized | CASSLSGPAYNEQFF | TGTGCCAGCAGTTTATCGGGGCCCGCCTACAATGAGCAGTTCTTC
TRBD2 | TRBJ2-5 | TRBV27 | many | CASSPTSEETQYF | TGTGCCAGCAGTCCAACTAGCGAGGAGACCCAGTACTTC
. | TRBJ2-1 | TRBV27 | medium-sized | CASSSIGFASYNEQFF | TGTGCCAGCAGTTCGATAGGGTTTGCGTCCTACAATGAGCAGTTCTTC
. | TRBJ2-6 | TRBV5-4 | medium-sized | CASSLGVSQVGSGANVLTF | TGTGCCAGCAGCTTGGGTGTCAGCCAAGTTGGCTCTGGGGCCAACGTCCTGACTTTC
. | TRBJ2-5 | TRBV29-1 | . | CSVETAAVGETQYF | TGCAGCGTTGAAACGGCAGCCGTGGGTGAGACCCAGTACTTC
TRBD2 | TRBJ2-3 | TRBV6-4 | . | CASSDGLAGTDTQYF | TGTGCCAGCAGTGACGGACTAGCGGGCACAGATACGCAGTATTTT
. | TRBJ2-1 | TRBV20-1 | medium-sized | CSASVSSYNEQFF | TGCAGTGCCTCCGTGAGCTCCTACAATGAGCAGTTCTTC
. | TRBJ2-3 | TRBV6-1 | medium-sized | CASSIPLGQGTDTQYF | TGTGCCAGCAGCATCCCCCTGGGGCAGGGCACAGATACGCAGTATTTT
. | TRBJ2-3 | TRBV5-4 | many | CAFFSDGTDTQYF | TGTGCTTTCTTCTCCGACGGCACAGATACGCAGTATTTT
. | TRBJ2-3 | TRBV9 | many | CASSVNGRISTDTQYF | TGTGCCAGCAGCGTCAACGGGAGAATAAGCACAGATACGCAGTATTTT
TRBD2 | TRBJ2-7 | TRBV7-2 | . | CASSFRVGGEQYF | TGTGCCAGCAGCTTTCGTGTCGGGGGGGAGCAGTACTTC
. | TRBJ1-4 | TRBV11-2 | many | CASSPGGKDEKLFF | TGTGCCAGCAGCCCTGGGGGGAAGGATGAAAAACTGTTTTTT
TRBD1 | TRBJ2-7 | TRBV12-3/TRBV12-4 | . | CASSHGTGLREQDF | TGTGCCAGCAGTCATGGGACAGGACTAAGGGAGCAGGACTTC
TRBD2 | TRBJ2-1 | TRBV10-1 | medium-sized | CASSEKSSGPLYNEQFF | TGCGCCAGCAGTGAGAAGTCTAGCGGTCCTTTATACAATGAGCAGTTCTTC
. | TRBJ1-1 | TRBV11-2 | many | CASSLVEGLVTEAFF | TGTGCCAGCAGCTTAGTAGAGGGGCTGGTGACTGAAGCTTTCTTT
. | TRBJ2-2 | TRBV11-2 | . | CASSLGLTNTGELFF | TGTGCCAGCAGCTTAGGCCTTACGAACACCGGGGAGCTGTTTTTT
. | TRBJ2-7 | TRBV4-1 | medium-sized | CASRPSDRGYEQYF | TGCGCCAGCAGACCTTCGGACAGAGGTTACGAGCAGTACTTC
. | TRBJ1-4 | TRBV13 | medium-sized | CASSQKSGVEKLFF | TGTGCCAGCAGCCAAAAATCAGGGGTTGAAAAACTGTTTTTT
TRBD2 | TRBJ2-5 | TRBV6-5 | medium-sized | CASAREGDYDVKTQYF | TGTGCCAGCGCCCGGGAAGGGGACTATGATGTGAAGACCCAGTACTTC
TRBD1 | TRBJ2-5 | TRBV11-2 | many | CASSPGTVAKKTQYF | TGTGCCAGCAGCCCCGGGACAGTCGCCAAGAAGACCCAGTACTTC
. | TRBJ2-7 | TRBV5-1 | many | CASSLVEFYEQYF | TGCGCCAGCAGCTTGGTCGAATTCTACGAGCAGTACTTC
. | TRBJ2-7 | TRBV20-1 | . | CSARVPGHYEQYF | TGCAGTGCTAGAGTACCGGGACACTACGAGCAGTACTTC
TRBD2 | TRBJ2-7 | TRBV5-1 | . | CASSLVSGSYEQYF | TGCGCCAGCAGCTTGGTTAGCGGGAGCTACGAGCAGTACTTC
TRBD1 | TRBJ2-5 | TRBV28 | many | CASSPPQGPQETQYF | TGTGCCAGCAGTCCACCACAGGGGCCCCAAGAGACCCAGTACTTC
. | TRBJ2-7 | TRBV5-6 | . | CASSLGPGELHYF | TGTGCCAGCAGCTTGGGGCCCGGGGAGCTTCATTACTTC
. | TRBJ2-1 | TRBV7-1 | . | CASSSRHRPDYNEQFF | TGTGCCAGCAGCTCCAGGCATCGACCGGACTACAATGAGCAGTTCTTC
TRBD2 | TRBJ2-7 | TRBV10-3 | medium-sized | CAISESGTSGSLSYEQYF | TGTGCCATCAGTGAGTCTGGGACTAGCGGGAGCCTCTCCTACGAGCAGTACTTC
. | TRBJ2-7 | TRBV20-1 | many | CSARSPNPQGRSYEQYF | TGCAGTGCTCGATCGCCCAACCCACAGGGTCGCTCCTACGAGCAGTACTTC
. | TRBJ2-5 | TRBV3-1 | many | CASSLPTPRGQETQYF | TGTGCCAGCAGCCTACCCACTCCCAGGGGTCAAGAGACCCAGTACTTC
. | TRBJ2-7 | TRBV18 | medium-sized | CASSPPAREQYF | TGTGCCAGCTCACCACCTGCAAGGGAGCAGTACTTC
. | TRBJ2-3 | TRBV4-2 | few | CASSQDSGGSAETLYF | TGTGCCAGCAGCCAAGATTCTGGGGGTAGTGCAGAAACGCTGTATTTT
TRBD2 | TRBJ2-3 | TRBV7-9 | many | CASSLDGRAEDTQYF | TGTGCCAGCAGCTTAGACGGGAGGGCCGAAGATACGCAGTATTTT
. | TRBJ1-3 | TRBV29-1 | few | CSVEERIGNTIYF | TGCAGCGTTGAAGAACGGATTGGAAACACCATATATTTT
TRBD1 | TRBJ2-7 | TRBV23-1 | many | CASSQSPPPTGQSYEQYF | TGCGCCAGCAGTCAATCCCCCCCCCCTACGGGACAGTCCTACGAGCAGTACTTC
TRBD1 | TRBJ2-2 | TRBV24-1 | few | CATSDPGTGTGELFF | TGTGCCACCAGTGACCCCGGGACAGGCACCGGGGAGCTGTTTTTT